These 9 T cell receptor beta chains originate from one sample sequenced in a study of Graves' ophthalmopathy and Graves' hyperthyroidism. Amplification targeted the TCR beta CDR3 regions, with RNA transcripts as the source material. HTBI-primed RT-PCR formed the first round, and a multiplex PCR formed the second. TCRdb reanalysed the multiplex PCR reads using MiXCR and keeps one entry per CDR3 protein. Here the sample spans about 550,000 distinct CDR3 sequences, approximately 37% being singletons. Sequencing was performed on peripheral blood or thyroid tissue (not recorded which). All receptors derive from an adult man with Graves' hyperthyroidism.

On this clonotype: A much bigger clone sits one base away, suggesting this may be a read error. This chain connects TRBV5-6 to TRBJ2-7, with TRBD2 matching over 7 bases. Germline V gene data show CDR1 as SGHDT and CDR2 as YYEEEE. CDR3 length equals 13 residues. Trimming took 6 bases from V and 3 from J; bases not matched to a gene: 6. DNA of the CDR3: TGTGCCAGCATCTCAGGACTAGTCTACGAGCAGTACTTC. As protein: CASISGLVYEQYF.

The table lists this clonotype with many counts. This chain links TRBV19 with TRBJ2-5; perhaps TRBD2 as D (6 bases). The CDR3 runs to 16 residues. Germline-derived CDR1 and CDR2 are LNHDA and SQIVND (reference sequence). The V end was cut by 2 bases, the J end by 4 bases, with 17 bases between. In DNA form, the CDR3 reads TGTGCCAGTAGTATATCCGGGACCCTGGGGGGAGAGACCCAGTACTTC. Its protein product is CASSISGTLGGETQYF.

V and J are TRBV7-9 and TRBJ2-2, with 11 bases aligning to TRBD1. The length of the CDR3 is 17 residues. Trimming removed 3 bases from V and 3 bases from J; junction bases left unmatched: 6. Germline CDR1 SEHNR, CDR2 FQNEAQ (reference sequence). CDR3 coding DNA: TGTGCCAGCAGCTTCCGGGACAGGGGGGACGACACCGGGGAGCTGTTTTTT. Translating gives CASSFRDRGDDTGELFF.

This clonotype has ten or more counts. V is TRBV7-6 and J is TRBJ1-1; D not resolved. Per germline, CDR1 SGHVS and CDR2 FNYEAQ. With 3 bases removed from V and 1 base from J, the gap between germline ends came to 15 bases. This CDR3 has 16 residues. CDR3: CASSFATGRKNTEAFF. The CDR3 DNA is TGTGCCAGCAGCTTCGCAACGGGGAGGAAGAACACTGAAGCTTTCTTT.

This clonotype was detected many times. The chain links TRBV5-1 to TRBJ2-5; 12 bases are shared with TRBD2. V was clipped by 4 bases and J by 6 bases; unmatched bases: 16. The CDR3 totals 18 residues. CDR1 is SGHRS and CDR2 is YFSETQ in the germline V gene. This chain's CDR3 is CASSPLASGGVRVKTQYF. The CDR3, as DNA: TGCGCCAGCAGCCCTCTGGCTAGCGGGGGGGTAAGAGTGAAGACCCAGTACTTC.

In this sample, this clonotype turned up a few times. This chain joins TRBV6-4 and TRBJ2-7; 14 positions match TRBD2. Germline values: CDR1 MRHNA, CDR2 SNTAGT. The CDR3 totals 17 residues. J was trimmed by 3 bases and V by 6 bases; bases with no gene match: 10. The CDR3 DNA follows: TGTGCCAGCAGCCAGCCGCCGGGACTAGCGGGGGACTACGAGCAGTACTTC. Its translation is CASSQPPGLAGDYEQYF.

Only a few counts were recorded for this clonotype. V gene TRBV7-9 combines with J gene TRBJ1-6, with no clear D. The CDR3 loop spans 14 amino acids. Deletions cut 6 bases from V and 10 bases from J, with 16 bases between. The germline V gene has CDR1 SEHNR and CDR2 FQNEAQ (reference sequence). In DNA, the CDR3 is TGTGCCAGCAGTCCTCAAAGGATCCGGTCACCCCTCCACTTT. It is translated as CASSPQRIRSPLHF.

The table lists this clonotype with many counts. This chain connects TRBV20-1 to TRBJ2-5; D may be TRBD2 (5 bases). There are 13 residues in the CDR3. From germline, CDR1 is DFQATT and CDR2 SNEGSKA (reference sequence). Trimming stripped 0 bases from V and 5 bases from J, with 10 bases between. The CDR3 coding sequence is TGCAGTGCTAGAGACTTCCAGCGGGAGACCCAGTACTTC. Amino acid sequence: CSARDFQRETQYF.

V gene TRBV2 combines with J gene TRBJ2-7, with 9 bases matching TRBD1. With 4 bases clipped from V and 5 bases from J, the junction kept 3 bases outside the gene matches. Germline values: CDR1 SNHLY, CDR2 FYNNEI. This CDR3 has 13 amino acids. This CDR3 reads CASSGDRANEQYF. For the CDR3, the DNA is TGTGCCAGCAGTGGGGACAGGGCCAACGAGCAGTACTTC.